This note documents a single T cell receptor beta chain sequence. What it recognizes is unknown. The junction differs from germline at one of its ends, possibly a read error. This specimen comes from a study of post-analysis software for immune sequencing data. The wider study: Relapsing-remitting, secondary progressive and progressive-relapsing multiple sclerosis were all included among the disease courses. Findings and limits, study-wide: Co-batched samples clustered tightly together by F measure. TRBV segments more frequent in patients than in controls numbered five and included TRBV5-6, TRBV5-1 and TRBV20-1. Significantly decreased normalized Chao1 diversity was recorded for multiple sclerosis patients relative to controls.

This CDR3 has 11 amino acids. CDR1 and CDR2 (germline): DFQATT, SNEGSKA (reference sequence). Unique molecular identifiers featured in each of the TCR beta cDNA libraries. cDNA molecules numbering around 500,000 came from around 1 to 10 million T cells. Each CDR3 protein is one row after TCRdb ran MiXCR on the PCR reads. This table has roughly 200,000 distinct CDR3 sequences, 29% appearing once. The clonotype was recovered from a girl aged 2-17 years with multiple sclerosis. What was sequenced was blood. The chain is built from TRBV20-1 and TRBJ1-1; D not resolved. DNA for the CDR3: TGCGGTGCTATAAGGAACACTGAAGCTTTCTTT. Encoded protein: CGAIRNTEAFF.